The clone carrying this TCR beta chain was seen a few times. The source of the sample is a study of control samples from healthy donors and cancer patients. From germline, CDR1 is SGHRS and CDR2 YFSETQ. This CDR3 comprises 12 residues. Trimming stripped 4 bases from V and 6 bases from J, with 7 bases between. Sequencing used immunoSEQ multiplex PCR; TCRdb keeps in-frame clones, though not all of them. The sample records tens of thousands of clones, over 85% being singletons. What was sequenced was PBMCs. The receptor's source is a man aged 55 to 70 with colorectal cancer. The J gene is TRBJ2-2, the V gene TRBV5-1; D unresolved. The CDR3 sequence is CASSKKAGELFF. DNA for the CDR3: TGCGCCAGCAGCAAGAAGGCCGGGGAGCTGTTTTTT.